This TCR beta chain was profiled in a study of spatial heterogeneity in lung cancer. Overall study: Detected sequences consistently included more beta-chain ones than alpha-chain ones.

Each CDR3 protein gets one entry after TCRdb re-called the 5' RACE reads with MiXCR. The profile shows some 78,000 distinct CDR3 sequences, 8% of them singletons. Time point: sample taken at primary tumor resection. Samples were obtained from 70 or so donors, all untreated early-stage non-small cell lung cancer patients. Sequencing covered unsorted whole RNA taken from tumor, nontumor lung or frozen PBMC. This clonotype was seen ten or more times. From germline, CDR1 is MNHNS and CDR2 SASEGT. The CDR3 has 15 residues. The ends lost 7 bases at V and 5 bases at J; junction bases unmatched: 13. This clonotype was obtained from a male donor with early-stage non-small cell lung cancer. Here the sequenced sample was PBMCs, taken at surgery. The rearrangement joins TRBV6-1 to TRBJ2-5; 7 bases fit TRBD2. The CDR3: CASNMDNRRGETQYF. CDR3 nucleotide sequence: TGTGCCAGCAACATGGACAACCGGCGGGGGGAGACCCAGTACTTC.